This T cell receptor beta chain was captured by sequencing in a study of PD-1 blockade in mismatch repair-deficient tumors. CDR3 size: 15 residues. Germline values: CDR1 SGHVS, CDR2 FQNEAQ. J was trimmed by 4 bases and V by 3 bases; bases with no gene match: 6. Profiled with immunoSEQ multiplex PCR; TCRdb holds only in-frame clones, not every one. The repertoire holds some 100,000 clones, with 82% as singletons. The source material was peripheral blood, sampled approximately 8 months after starting pembrolizumab. The rearrangement joins TRBV7-8 to TRBJ1-3, with 7 bases that match TRBD1. This sequence was found in an adult with mismatch repair-deficient cancer. The CDR3 spells CASSFTGVSGNTIYF. The CDR3 DNA sequence: TGTGCCAGCAGCTTTACAGGGGTTTCGGGAAACACCATATATTTT.